The TCR beta chain described here comes from a study of blood T cell repertoires in COVID-19. Study context: PBMCs, B-cell-depleted T cells, or T cells provided the cDNA or gDNA that made up the material.

In the source study's methods: Researchers report that nucleated cell counts were estimated from reference gene primer amplification. The data were produced by immunoSEQ multiplex PCR, yet TCRdb's version contains in-frame clones alone and is incomplete. D and trimming come from the DNA, and the V and J calls and clone size come from that table. Of some 190,000 clones listed, 80% are singletons. V was shortened by 0 bases and J by 1 base, with 8 bases between the two germline ends. CDR1 and CDR2 (germline): LGHNA, YSLEER. The CDR3 is 15 amino acids. This clone was counted between two and nine times. The sequenced material came from peripheral blood. This sequence was found in a man in his 60s with acute or convalescent COVID-19. The chain couples TRBV4-3 to TRBJ2-3; D might be TRBD1 (6 bases). The CDR3 reads CASSQDRGRTDTQYF. CDR3 nucleotide sequence: TGCGCCAGCAGCCAAGACAGGGGTCGCACAGATACGCAGTATTTT.